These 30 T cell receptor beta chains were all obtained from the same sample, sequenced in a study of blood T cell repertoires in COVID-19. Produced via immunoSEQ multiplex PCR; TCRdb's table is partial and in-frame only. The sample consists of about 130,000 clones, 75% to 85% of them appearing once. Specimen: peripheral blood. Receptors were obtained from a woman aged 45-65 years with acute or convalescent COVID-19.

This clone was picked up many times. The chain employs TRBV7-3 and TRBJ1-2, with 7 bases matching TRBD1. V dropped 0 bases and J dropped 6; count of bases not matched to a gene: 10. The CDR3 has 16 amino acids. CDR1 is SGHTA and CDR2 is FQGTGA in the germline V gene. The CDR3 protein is CASSLTPMTGKDGYTF. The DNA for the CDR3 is TGTGCCAGCAGCTTAACCCCGATGACAGGGAAGGATGGCTACACCTTC.

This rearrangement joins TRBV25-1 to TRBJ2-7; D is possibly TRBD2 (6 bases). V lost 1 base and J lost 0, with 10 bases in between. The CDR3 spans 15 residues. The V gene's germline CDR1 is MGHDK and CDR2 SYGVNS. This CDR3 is CASSESGGSSYEQYF. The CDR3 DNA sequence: TGTGCCAGCAGTGAATCTGGGGGGAGCTCCTACGAGCAGTACTTC.

CDR3 bases: TGTGCCAGCAGTTACTCGGACAGAAATTCACCCCTCCACTTT. Protein sequence: CASSYSDRNSPLHF. The J gene is TRBJ1-6, the V gene TRBV6-5, with D perhaps matching TRBD1 (6 bases). Trimming took off 0 bases at V and 7 bases at J, with 7 bases between the two ends. The CDR3 length is 14 residues. Looked up from germline, CDR1 is MNHEY and CDR2 is SVGAGI.

CDR3: CASSLTPTGANVLTF. The CDR3 DNA is TGTGCCAGCAGCTTAACCCCAACTGGGGCCAACGTCCTGACTTTC. The chain joins TRBV7-3 to TRBJ2-6; D gene unclear. This CDR3 is 15 amino acids long. Trimming cost V 0 bases and J 2 bases, with 5 bases left between them. The germline CDR1 and CDR2 sequences are SGHTA and FQGTGA.

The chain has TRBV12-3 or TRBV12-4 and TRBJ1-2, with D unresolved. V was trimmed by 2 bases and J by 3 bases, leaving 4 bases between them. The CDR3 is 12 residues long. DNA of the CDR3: TGTGCCAGCAGTTTACGGGACTATGGCTACACCTTC. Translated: CASSLRDYGYTF.

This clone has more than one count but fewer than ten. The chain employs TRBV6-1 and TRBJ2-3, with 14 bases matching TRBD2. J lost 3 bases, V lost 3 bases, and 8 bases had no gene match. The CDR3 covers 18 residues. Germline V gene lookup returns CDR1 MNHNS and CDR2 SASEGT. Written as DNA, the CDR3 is TGTGCCAGCAGTGACCGACTAGCGGGGGGGCGGCGGACAGATACGCAGTATTTT. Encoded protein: CASSDRLAGGRRTDTQYF.

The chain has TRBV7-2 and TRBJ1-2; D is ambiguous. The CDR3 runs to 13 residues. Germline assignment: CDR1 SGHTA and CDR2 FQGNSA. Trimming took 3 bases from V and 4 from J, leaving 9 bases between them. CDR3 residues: CASSFGISYGYTF. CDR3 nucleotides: TGTGCCAGCAGCTTTGGCATTTCCTATGGCTACACCTTC. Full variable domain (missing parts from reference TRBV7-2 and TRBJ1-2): GAGVSQSPSNKVTEKGKDVELRCDPISGHTALYWYRQSLGQGLEFLIYFQGNSAPDKSGLPSDRFSAERTGGSVSTLTIQRTQQEDSAVYLCASSFGISYGYTFGSGTRLTVV.

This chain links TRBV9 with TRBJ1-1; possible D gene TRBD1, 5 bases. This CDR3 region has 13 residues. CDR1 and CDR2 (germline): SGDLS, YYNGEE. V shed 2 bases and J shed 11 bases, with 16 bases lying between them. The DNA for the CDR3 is TGTGCCAGCAGCGTCTTATTCGGGACTCCGGCTTTCTTT. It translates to CASSVLFGTPAFF.

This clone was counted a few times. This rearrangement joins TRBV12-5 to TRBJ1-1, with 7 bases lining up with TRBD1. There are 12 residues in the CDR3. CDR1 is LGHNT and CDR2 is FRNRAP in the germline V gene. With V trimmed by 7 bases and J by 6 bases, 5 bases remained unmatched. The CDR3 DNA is TGTGCTAGTGACCCCGGGACAGCTGAAGCTTTCTTT. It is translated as CASDPGTAEAFF.

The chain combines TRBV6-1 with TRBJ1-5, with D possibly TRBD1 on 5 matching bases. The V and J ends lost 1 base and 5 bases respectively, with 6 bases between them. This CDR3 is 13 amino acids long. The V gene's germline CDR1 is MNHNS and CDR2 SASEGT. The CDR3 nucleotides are TGTGCCAGCAGTGAAGACAGGCATCAGCCCCAGCATTTT. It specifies CASSEDRHQPQHF.

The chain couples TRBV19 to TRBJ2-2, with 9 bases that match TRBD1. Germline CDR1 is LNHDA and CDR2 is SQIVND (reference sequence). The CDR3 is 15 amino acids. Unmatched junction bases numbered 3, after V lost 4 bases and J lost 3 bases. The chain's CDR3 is CASSTDRGYTGELFF. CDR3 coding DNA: TGTGCCAGTAGTACGGACAGGGGTTACACCGGGGAGCTGTTTTTT.

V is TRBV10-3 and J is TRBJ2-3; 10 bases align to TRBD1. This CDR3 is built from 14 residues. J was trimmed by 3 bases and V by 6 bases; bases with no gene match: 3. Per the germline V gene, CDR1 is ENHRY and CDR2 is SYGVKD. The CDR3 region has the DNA TGTGCCATCAGGGGGACAGGGGAAACAGATACGCAGTATTTT. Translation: CAIRGTGETDTQYF.

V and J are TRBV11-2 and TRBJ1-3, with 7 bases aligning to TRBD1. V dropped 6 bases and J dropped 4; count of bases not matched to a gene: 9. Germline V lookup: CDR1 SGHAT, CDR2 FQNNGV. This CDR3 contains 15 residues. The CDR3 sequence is CASSTGQSFGNTIYF. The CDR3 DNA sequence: TGTGCCAGCAGTACGGGACAGAGTTTCGGAAACACCATATATTTT.

The CDR3 loop is CASSLFALAGGLVNEQFF. The CDR3 DNA reads as TGTGCCAGCAGTTTATTCGCTTTAGCGGGAGGTCTCGTCAATGAGCAGTTCTTC. The chain links TRBV27 to TRBJ2-1; 10 nucleotides agree with TRBD2. The CDR3 consists of 18 residues. V shed 1 base and J 6 bases; nucleotides not matched to a gene: 12. Germline-derived CDR1 and CDR2 are MNHEY and SMNVEV (reference sequence).

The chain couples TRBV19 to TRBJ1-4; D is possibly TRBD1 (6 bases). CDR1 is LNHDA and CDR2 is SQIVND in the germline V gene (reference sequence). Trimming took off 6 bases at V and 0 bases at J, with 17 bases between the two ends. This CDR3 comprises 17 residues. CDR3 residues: CASRKGFSGATNEKLFF. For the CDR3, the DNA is TGTGCCAGTAGGAAGGGGTTTTCAGGGGCAACTAATGAAAAACTGTTTTTT.

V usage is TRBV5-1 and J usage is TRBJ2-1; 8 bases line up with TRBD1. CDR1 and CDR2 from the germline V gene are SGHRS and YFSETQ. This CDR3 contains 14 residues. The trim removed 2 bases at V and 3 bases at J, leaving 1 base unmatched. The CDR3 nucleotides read TGCGCCAGCAGCTTACAGGGGGTCTACAATGAGCAGTTCTTC. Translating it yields CASSLQGVYNEQFF. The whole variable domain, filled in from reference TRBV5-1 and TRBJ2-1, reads KAGVTQTPRYLIKTRGQQVTLSCSPISGHRSVSWYQQTPGQGLQFLFEYFSETQRNKGNFPGRFSGRQFSNSRSEMNVSTLELGDSALYLCASSLQGVYNEQFFGPGTRLTVL.

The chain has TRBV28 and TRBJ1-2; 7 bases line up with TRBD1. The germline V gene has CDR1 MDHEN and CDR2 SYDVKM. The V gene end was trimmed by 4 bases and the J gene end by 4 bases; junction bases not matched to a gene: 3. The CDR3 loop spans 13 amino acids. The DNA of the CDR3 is TGTGCCAGCAGTTCGGGACAGTCCTATGGCTACACCTTC. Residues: CASSSGQSYGYTF.

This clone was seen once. CDR3 coding DNA: TGTGCCAGCAGCCCTCAGGGTCAGGGCTACGAGCAGTACTTC. It yields the protein CASSPQGQGYEQYF. The chain links TRBV9 to TRBJ2-7, with D perhaps matching TRBD1 (5 bases). Germline values: CDR1 SGDLS, CDR2 YYNGEE. The CDR3 is made up of 14 amino acids. Deletions cut 4 bases from V and 3 bases from J, with 14 bases between.

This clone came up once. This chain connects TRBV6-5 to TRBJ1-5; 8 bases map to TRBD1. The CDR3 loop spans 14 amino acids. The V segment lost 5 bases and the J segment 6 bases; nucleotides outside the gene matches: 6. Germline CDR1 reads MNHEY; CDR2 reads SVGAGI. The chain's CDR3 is CASSNDRGGQPQHF. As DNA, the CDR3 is TGTGCCAGCAGTAACGACAGGGGTGGTCAGCCCCAGCATTTT.

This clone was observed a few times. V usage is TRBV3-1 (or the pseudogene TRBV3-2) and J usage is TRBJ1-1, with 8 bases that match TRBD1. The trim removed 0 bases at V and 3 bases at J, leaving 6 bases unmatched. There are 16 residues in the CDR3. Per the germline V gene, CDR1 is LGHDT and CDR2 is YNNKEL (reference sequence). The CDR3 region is CASSQDLGQVDTEAFF. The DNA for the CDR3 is TGTGCCAGCAGCCAAGATCTGGGACAGGTGGACACTGAAGCTTTCTTT.

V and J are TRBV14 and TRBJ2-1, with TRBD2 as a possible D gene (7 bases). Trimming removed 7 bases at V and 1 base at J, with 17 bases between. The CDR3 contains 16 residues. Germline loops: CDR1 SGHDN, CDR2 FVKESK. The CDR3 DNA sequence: TGTGCCAGCAACTGGGGGGGCTCTGGATCCTACAATGAGCAGTTCTTC. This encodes CASNWGGSGSYNEQFF.

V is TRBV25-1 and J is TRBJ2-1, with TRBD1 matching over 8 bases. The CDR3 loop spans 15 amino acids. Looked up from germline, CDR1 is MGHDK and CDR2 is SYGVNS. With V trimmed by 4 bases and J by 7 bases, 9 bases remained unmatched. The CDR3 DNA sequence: TGTGCCAGCAGTGCGGGACAGGTAGTTGGAAATGAGCAGTTCTTC. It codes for CASSAGQVVGNEQFF.

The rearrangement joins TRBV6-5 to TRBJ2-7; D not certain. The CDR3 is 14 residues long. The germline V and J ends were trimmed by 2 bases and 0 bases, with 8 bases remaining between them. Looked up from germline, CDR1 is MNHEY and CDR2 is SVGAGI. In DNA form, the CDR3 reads TGTGCCAGCAGTTACGCCGTCGGCTCCTACGAGCAGTACTTC. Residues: CASSYAVGSYEQYF.

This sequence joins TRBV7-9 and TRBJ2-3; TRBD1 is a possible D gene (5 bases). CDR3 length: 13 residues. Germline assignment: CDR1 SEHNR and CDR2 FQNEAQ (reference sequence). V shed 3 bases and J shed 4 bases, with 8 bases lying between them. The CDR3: CASSFQGADTQYF. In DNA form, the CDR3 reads TGTGCCAGCAGCTTCCAGGGCGCAGATACGCAGTATTTT.

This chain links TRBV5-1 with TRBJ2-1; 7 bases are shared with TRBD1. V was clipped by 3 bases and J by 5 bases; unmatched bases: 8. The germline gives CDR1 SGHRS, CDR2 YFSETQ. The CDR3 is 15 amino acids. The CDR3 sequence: CASSSTGILNNEQFF. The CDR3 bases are TGCGCCAGCAGCTCGACAGGGATTCTCAACAATGAGCAGTTCTTC.

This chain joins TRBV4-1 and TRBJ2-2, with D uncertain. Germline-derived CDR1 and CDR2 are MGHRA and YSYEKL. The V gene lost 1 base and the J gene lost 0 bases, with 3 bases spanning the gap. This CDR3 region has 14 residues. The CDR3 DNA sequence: TGCGCCAGCAGCCAAGTCGCGAACACCGGGGAGCTGTTTTTT. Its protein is CASSQVANTGELFF.

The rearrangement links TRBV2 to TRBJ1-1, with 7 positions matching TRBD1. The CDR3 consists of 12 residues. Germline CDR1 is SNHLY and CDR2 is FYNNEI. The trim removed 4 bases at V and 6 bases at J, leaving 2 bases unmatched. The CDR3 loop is CASSGQGAEAFF. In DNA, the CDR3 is TGTGCCAGCAGTGGCCAGGGGGCTGAAGCTTTCTTT.

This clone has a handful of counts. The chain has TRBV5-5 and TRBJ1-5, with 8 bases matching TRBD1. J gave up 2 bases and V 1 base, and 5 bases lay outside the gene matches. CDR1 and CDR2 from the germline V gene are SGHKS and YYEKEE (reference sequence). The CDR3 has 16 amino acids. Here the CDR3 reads CASSLFGQGGNQPQHF. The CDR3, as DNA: TGTGCCAGCAGCTTGTTCGGACAGGGCGGCAATCAGCCCCAGCATTTT.

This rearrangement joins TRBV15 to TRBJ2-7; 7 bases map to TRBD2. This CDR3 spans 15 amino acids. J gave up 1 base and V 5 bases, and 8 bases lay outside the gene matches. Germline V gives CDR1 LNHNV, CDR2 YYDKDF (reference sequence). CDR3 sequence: CATSATSAGSYEQYF. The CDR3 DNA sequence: TGTGCCACCAGCGCCACCTCAGCGGGGTCCTACGAGCAGTACTTC.

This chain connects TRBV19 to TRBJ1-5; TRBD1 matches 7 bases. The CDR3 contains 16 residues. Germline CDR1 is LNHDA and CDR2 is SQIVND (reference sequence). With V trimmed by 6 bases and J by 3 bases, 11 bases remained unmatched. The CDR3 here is CASRPGQRIPNQPQHF. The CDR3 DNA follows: TGTGCCAGTAGACCGGGACAGCGGATTCCCAATCAGCCCCAGCATTTT.